The clone carrying this T cell receptor (beta chain) is a singleton in its sample. Its specificity is not known. The ends were cut back, 0 bases at V and 3 bases at J, with 12 bases in the middle. The CDR3 covers 16 residues. Germline CDR1 SGDLS, CDR2 YYNGEE. These data originate in a study of T cell responses to AZD1222 COVID-19 vaccine. Study-wide findings and caveats: Just a handful of AZD1222 recipients tested seropositive at baseline. Clonal diversity was possibly underestimated; the donors were predominantly white British and more often female. In the spike-specific TCR repertoire, nearly half reportedly target unmutated variant regions.

Some clones are missing from TCRdb's copy, which holds only in-frame ones; the method was immunoSEQ multiplex PCR. Found here are around 130,000 clones, approximately 91% of them singletons; the top ten hold approximately 2%. Pooled together were second doses at about 4 or about 12 weeks. The clonotype was recovered from an adult who received the AZD1222 COVID-19 vaccine. Specimen: peripheral blood, collected 28 days after the second AZD1222 dose. The chain is built from TRBV9 and TRBJ2-2; D is unresolved. The CDR3 DNA sequence: TGTGCCAGCAGCGTAGAGGCAAGCTGGGACACCGGGGAGCTGTTTTTT. Protein product: CASSVEASWDTGELFF.